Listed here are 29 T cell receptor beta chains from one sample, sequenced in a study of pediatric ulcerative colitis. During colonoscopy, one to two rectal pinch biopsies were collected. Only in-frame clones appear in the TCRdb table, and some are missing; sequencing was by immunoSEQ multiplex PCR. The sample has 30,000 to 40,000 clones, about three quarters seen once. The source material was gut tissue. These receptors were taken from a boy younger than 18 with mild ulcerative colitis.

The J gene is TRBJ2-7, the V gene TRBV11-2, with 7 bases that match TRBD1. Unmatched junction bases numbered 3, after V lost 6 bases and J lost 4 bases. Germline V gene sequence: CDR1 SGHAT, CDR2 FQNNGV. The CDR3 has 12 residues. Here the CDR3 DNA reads TGTGCCAGCAGACAGGGGAGATACGAGCAGTACTTC. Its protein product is CASRQGRYEQYF.

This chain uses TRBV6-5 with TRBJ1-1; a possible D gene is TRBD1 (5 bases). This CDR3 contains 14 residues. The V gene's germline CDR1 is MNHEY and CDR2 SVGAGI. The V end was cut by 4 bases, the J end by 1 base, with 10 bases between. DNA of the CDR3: TGTGCCAGCAGTTCACGGGGCTCGAACACTGAAGCTTTCTTT. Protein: CASSSRGSNTEAFF.

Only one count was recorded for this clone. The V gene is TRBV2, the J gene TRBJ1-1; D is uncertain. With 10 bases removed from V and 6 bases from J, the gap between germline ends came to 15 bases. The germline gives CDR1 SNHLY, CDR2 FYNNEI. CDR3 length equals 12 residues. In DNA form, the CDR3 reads TGTGCCACCAAATATTATAGGGCTGAAGCTTTCTTT. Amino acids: CATKYYRAEAFF.

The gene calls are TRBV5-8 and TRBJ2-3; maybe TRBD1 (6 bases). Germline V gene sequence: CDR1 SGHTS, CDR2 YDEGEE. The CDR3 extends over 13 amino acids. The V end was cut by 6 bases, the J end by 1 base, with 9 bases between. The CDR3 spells CASMAGGTDTQYF. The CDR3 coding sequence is TGTGCCAGCATGGCAGGGGGCACAGATACGCAGTATTTT.

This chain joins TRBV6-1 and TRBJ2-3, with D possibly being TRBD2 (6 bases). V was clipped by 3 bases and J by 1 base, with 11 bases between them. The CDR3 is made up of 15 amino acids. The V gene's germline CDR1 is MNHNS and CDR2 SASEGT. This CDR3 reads CASSETVAGTDTQYF. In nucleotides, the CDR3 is TGTGCCAGCAGTGAGACGGTAGCGGGCACAGATACGCAGTATTTT.

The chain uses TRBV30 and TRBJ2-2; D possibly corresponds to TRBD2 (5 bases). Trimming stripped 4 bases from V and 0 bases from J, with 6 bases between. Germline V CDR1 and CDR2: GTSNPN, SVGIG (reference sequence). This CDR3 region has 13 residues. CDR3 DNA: TGTGCCTGGACGGGGACGAACACCGGGGAGCTGTTTTTT. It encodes CAWTGTNTGELFF.

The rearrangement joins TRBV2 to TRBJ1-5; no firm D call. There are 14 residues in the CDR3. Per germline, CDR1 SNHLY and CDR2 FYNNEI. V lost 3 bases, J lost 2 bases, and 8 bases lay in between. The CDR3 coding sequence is TGTGCCAGCAGTGATTATGAGGGCAATCAGCCCCAGCATTTT. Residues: CASSDYEGNQPQHF. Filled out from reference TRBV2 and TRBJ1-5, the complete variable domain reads EPEVTQTPSHQVTQMGQEVILRCVPISNHLYFYWYRQILGQKVEFLVSFYNNEISEKSEIFDDQFSVERPDGSNFTLKIRSTKLEDSAMYFCASSDYEGNQPQHFGDGTRLSIL.

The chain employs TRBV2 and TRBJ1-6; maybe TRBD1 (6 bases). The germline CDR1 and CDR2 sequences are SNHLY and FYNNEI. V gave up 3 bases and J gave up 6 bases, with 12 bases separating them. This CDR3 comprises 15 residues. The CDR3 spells CASSETEGGNSPLHF. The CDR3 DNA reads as TGTGCCAGCAGTGAGACCGAGGGGGGTAATTCACCCCTCCACTTT.

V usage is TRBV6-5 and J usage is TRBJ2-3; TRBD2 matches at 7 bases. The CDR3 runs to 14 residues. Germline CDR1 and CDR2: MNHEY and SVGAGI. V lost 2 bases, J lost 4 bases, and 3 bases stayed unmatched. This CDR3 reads CASSYIRGADTQYF. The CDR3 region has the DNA TGTGCCAGCAGTTACATCCGGGGGGCAGATACGCAGTATTTT.

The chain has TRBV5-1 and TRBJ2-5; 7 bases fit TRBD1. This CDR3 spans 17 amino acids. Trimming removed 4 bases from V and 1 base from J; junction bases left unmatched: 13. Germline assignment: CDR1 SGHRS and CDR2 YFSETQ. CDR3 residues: CASSPNHWTGLQETQYF. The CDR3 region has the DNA TGCGCCAGCAGCCCCAATCATTGGACAGGCCTCCAAGAGACCCAGTACTTC. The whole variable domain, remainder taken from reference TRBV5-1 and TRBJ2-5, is KAGVTQTPRYLIKTRGQQVTLSCSPISGHRSVSWYQQTPGQGLQFLFEYFSETQRNKGNFPGRFSGRQFSNSRSEMNVSTLELGDSALYLCASSPNHWTGLQETQYFGPGTRLLVL.

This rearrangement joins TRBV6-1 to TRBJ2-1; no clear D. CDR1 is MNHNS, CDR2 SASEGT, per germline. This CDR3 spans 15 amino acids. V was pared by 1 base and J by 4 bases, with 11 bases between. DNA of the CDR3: TGTGCCAGCAGTGAAGGGGCAGGACCGTACAATGAGCAGTTCTTC. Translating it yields CASSEGAGPYNEQFF.

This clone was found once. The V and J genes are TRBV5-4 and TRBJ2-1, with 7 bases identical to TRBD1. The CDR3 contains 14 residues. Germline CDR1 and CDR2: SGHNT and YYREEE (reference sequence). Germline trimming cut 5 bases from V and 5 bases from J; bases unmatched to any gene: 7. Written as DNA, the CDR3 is TGTGCCAGCAGGCCGGGACAGAGAAACAATGAGCAGTTCTTC. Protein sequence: CASRPGQRNNEQFF. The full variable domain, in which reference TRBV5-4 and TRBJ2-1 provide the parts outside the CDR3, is ETGVTQSPTHLIKTRGQQVTLRCSSQSGHNTVSWYQQALGQGPQFIFQYYREEENGRGNFPPRFSGLQFPNYSSELNVNALELDDSALYLCASRPGQRNNEQFFGPGTRLTVL.

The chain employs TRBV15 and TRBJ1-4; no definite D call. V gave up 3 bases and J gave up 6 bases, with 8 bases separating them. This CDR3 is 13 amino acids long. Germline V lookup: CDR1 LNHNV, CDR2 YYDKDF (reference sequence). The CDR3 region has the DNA TGTGCCACCAGCAGGGATTGGGATGAAAAACTGTTTTTT. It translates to CATSRDWDEKLFF.

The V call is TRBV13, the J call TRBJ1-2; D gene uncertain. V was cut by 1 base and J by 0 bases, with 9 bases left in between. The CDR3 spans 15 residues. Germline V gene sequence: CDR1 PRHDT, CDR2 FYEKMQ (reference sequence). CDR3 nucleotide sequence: TGTGCCAGCAGCTTAGCGGCTTGGGCTAACTATGGCTACACCTTC. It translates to CASSLAAWANYGYTF.

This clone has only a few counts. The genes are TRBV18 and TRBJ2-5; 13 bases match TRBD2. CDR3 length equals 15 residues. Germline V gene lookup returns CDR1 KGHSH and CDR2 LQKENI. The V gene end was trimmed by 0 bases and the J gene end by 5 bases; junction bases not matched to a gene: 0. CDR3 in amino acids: CASSPPGLAGETQYF. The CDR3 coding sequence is TGTGCCAGCTCACCACCGGGACTAGCGGGGGAGACCCAGTACTTC.

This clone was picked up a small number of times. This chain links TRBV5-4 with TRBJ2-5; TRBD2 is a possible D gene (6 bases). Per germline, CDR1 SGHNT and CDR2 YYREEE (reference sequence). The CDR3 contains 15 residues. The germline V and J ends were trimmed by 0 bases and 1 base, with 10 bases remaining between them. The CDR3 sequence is CASSLVGRSQETQYF. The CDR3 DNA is TGTGCCAGCAGCTTGGTCGGGAGATCCCAAGAGACCCAGTACTTC.

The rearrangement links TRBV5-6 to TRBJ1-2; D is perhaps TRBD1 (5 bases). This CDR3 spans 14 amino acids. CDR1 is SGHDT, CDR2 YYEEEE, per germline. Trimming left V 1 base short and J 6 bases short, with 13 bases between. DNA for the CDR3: TGTGCCAGCAGCTTGTTTCCGATGACAGATGGCTACACCTTC. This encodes CASSLFPMTDGYTF.

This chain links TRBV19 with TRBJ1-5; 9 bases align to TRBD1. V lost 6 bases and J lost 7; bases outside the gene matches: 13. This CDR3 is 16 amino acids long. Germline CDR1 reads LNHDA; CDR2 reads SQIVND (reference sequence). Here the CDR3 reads CASSLPRQGVGQPQHF. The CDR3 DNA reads TGTGCCAGTAGCCTCCCTCGACAGGGGGTGGGGCAGCCCCAGCATTTT.

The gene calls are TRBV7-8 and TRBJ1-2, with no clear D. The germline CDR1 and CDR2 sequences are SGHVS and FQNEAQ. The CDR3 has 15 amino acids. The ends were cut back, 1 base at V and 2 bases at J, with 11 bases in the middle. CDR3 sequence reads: CASSLDRRSNYGYTF. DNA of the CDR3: TGTGCCAGCAGCTTAGACCGGCGGTCCAACTATGGCTACACCTTC. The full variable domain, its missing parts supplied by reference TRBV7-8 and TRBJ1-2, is GAGVSQSPRYKVAKRGQDVALRCDPISGHVSLFWYQQALGQGPEFLTYFQNEAQLDKSGLPSDRFFAERPEGSVSTLKIQRTQQEDSAVYLCASSLDRRSNYGYTFGSGTRLTVV.

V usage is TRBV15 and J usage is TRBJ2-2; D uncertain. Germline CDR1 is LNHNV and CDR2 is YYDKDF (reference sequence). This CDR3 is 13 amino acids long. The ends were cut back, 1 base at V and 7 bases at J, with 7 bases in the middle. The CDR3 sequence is CATSRVEDGELFF. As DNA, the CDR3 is TGTGCCACCAGCAGAGTTGAGGACGGGGAGCTGTTTTTT.

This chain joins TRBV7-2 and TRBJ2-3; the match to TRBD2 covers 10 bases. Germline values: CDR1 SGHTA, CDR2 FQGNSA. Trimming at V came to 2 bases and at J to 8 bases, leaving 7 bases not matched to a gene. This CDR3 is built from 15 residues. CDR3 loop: CASSLTSGEDGTQYF. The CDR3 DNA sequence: TGTGCCAGCAGCTTAACTAGCGGGGAGGATGGTACGCAGTATTTT.

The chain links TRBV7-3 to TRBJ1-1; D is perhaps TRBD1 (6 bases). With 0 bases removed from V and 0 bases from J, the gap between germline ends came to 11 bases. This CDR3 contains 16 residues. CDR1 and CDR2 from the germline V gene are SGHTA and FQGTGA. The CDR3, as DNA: TGTGCCAGCAGCTTAACTTCTAGGGGGTTGAACACTGAAGCTTTCTTT. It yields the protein CASSLTSRGLNTEAFF.

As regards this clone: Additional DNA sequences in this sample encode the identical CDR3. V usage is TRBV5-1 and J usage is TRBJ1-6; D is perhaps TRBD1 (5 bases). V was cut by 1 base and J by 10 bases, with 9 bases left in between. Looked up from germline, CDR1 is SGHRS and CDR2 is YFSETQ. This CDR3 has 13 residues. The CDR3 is CASSLRGDSPLHF. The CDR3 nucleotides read TGCGCCAGCAGCTTGCGCGGGGACTCACCCCTCCACTTT.

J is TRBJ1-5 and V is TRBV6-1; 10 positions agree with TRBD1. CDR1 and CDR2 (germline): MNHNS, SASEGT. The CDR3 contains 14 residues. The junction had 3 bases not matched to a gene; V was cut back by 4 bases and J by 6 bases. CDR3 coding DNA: TGTGCCAGCAGTGTGGGACAGGGGAGTCAGCCCCAGCATTTT. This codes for CASSVGQGSQPQHF.

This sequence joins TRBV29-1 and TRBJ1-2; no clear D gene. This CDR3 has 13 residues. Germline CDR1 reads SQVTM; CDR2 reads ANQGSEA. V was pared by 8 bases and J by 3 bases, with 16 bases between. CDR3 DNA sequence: TGCAGCATTACAACAGCCGATCACTATGGCTACACCTTC. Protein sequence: CSITTADHYGYTF.

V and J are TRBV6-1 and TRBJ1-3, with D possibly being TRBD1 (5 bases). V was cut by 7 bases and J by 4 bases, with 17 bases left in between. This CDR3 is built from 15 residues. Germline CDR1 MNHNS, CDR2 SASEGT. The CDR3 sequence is CASIINRQSGNTIYF. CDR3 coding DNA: TGTGCCAGCATAATTAACAGGCAGTCGGGAAACACCATATATTTT.

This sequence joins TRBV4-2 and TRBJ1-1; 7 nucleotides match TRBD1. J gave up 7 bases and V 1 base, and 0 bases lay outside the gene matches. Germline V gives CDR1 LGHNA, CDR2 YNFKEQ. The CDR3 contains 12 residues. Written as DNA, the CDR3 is TGTGCCAGCAGCCAAGGGGACAGTGAAGCTTTCTTT. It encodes CASSQGDSEAFF.

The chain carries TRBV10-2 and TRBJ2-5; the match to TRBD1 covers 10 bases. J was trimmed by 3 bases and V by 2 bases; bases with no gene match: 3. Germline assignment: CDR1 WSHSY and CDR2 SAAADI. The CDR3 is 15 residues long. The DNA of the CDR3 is TGCGCCAGCAGTGAGGAGGGACAGGGGAAAGAGACCCAGTACTTC. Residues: CASSEEGQGKETQYF.

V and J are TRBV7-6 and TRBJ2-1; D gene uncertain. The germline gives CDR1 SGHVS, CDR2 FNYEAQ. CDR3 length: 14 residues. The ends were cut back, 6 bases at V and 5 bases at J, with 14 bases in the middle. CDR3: CASSVEAYNNEQFF. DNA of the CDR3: TGTGCCAGCAGTGTTGAGGCCTACAACAATGAGCAGTTCTTC.